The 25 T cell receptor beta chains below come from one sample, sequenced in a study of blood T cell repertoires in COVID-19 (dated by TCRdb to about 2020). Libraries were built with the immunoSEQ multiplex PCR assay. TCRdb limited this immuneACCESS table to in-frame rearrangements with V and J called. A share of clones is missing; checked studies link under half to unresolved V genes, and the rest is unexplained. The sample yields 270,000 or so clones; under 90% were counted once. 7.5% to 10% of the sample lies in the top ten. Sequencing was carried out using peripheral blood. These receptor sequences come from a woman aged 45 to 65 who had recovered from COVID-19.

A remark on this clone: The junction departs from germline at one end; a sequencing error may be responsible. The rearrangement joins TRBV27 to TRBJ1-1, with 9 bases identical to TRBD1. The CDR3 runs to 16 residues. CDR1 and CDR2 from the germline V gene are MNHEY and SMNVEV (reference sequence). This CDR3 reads CASSPLGQGPNTEAFF. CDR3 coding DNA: TGTGCCAGCAGTCCACTCGGACAGGGGCCGAACACTGAGGCTTTCTTT.

CDR3 loop: CASSQAGWTGGPGYTF. CDR3 coding DNA: TGTGCCAGCAGCCAAGCTGGATGGACAGGGGGCCCAGGCTACACCTTC. The genes are TRBV14 and TRBJ1-2, with TRBD1 identical over 11 bases. The CDR3 consists of 16 residues. Per germline, CDR1 SGHDN and CDR2 FVKESK. The junction had 9 bases not matched to a gene; V was cut back by 1 base and J by 8 bases.

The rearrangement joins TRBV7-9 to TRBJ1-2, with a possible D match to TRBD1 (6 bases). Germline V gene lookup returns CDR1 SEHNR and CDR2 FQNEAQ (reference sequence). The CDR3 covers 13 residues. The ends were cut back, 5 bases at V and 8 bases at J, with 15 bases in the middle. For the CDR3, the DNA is TGTGCCAGCAGCATCGACGACAGGAAAGGCTACACCTTC. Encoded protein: CASSIDDRKGYTF.

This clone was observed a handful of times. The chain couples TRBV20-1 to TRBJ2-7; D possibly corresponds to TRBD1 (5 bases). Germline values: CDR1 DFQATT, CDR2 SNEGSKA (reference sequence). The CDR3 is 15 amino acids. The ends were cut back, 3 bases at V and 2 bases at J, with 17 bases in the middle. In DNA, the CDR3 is TGCAGTGCTAGTACCACGTCGACAGCTCCCTACGAGCAGTACTTC. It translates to CSASTTSTAPYEQYF.

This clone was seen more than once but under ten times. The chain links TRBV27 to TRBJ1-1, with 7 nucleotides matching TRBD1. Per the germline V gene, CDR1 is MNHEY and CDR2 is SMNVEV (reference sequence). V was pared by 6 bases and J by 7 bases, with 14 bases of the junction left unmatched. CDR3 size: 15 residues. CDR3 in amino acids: CASRPEKGGAREAFF. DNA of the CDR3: TGTGCCAGCAGGCCAGAAAAAGGGGGCGCGCGTGAAGCTTTCTTT.

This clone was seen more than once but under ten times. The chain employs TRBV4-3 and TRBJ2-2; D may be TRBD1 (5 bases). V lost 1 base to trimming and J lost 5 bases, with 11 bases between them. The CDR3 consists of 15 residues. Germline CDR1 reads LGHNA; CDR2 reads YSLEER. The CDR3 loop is CASSQGARVTGELFF. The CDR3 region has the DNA TGCGCCAGCAGCCAAGGTGCCAGGGTGACCGGGGAGCTGTTTTTT.

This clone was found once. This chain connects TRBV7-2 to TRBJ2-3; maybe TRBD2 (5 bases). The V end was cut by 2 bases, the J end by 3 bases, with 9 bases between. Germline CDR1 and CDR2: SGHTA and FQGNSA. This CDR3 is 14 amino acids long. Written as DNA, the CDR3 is TGTGCCAGCAGCTTAAACGGGGAGACAGATACGCAGTATTTT. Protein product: CASSLNGETDTQYF. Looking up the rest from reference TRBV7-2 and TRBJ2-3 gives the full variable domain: GAGVSQSPSNKVTEKGKDVELRCDPISGHTALYWYRQSLGQGLEFLIYFQGNSAPDKSGLPSDRFSAERTGGSVSTLTIQRTQQEDSAVYLCASSLNGETDTQYFGPGTRLTVL.

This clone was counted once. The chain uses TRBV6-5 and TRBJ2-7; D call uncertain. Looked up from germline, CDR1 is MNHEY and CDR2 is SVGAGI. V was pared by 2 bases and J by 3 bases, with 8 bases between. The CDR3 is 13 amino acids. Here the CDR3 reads CASSYAYNYEQYF. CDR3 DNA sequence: TGTGCCAGCAGTTACGCTTACAACTACGAGCAGTACTTC.

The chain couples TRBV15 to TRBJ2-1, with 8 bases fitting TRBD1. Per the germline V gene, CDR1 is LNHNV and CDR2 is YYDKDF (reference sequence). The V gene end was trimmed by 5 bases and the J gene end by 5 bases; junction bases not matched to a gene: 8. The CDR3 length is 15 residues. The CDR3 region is CATSGQGQDHNEQFF. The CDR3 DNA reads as TGTGCCACCAGCGGTCAGGGACAGGACCACAATGAGCAGTTCTTC.

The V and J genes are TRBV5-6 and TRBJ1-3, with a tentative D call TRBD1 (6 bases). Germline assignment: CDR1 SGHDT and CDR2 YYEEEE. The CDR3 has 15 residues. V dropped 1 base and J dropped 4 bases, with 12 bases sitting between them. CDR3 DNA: TGTGCCAGCAGCTTGAGGGGGACCACCGGAAACACCATATATTTT. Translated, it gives CASSLRGTTGNTIYF.

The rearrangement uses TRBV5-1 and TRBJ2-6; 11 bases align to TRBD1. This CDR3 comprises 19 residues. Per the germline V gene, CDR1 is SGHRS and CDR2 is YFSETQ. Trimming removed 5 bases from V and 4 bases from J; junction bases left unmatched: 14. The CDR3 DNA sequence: TGCGCCAGCAGGAAGACACCGGGACAGGGGGATCGAGGGGCCAACGTCCTGACTTTC. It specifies CASRKTPGQGDRGANVLTF.

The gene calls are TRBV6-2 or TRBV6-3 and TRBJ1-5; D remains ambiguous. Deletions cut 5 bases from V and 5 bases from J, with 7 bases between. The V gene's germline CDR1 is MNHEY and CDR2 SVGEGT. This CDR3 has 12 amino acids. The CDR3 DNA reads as TGTGCCAGCAGTATGTTATATCAGCCCCAGCATTTT. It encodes CASSMLYQPQHF.

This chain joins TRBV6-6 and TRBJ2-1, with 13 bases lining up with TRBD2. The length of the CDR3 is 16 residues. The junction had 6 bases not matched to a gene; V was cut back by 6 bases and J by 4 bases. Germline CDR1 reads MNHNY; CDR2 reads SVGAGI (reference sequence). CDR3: CASRGGLAGRYNEQFF. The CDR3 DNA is TGTGCCAGCAGGGGGGGACTAGCGGGAAGGTACAATGAGCAGTTCTTC.

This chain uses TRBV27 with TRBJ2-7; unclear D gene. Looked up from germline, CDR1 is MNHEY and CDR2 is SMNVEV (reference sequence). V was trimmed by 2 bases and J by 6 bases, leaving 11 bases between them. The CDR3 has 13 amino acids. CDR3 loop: CASSLNPRSEQYF. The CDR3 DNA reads TGTGCCAGCAGTTTAAATCCGAGGTCCGAGCAGTACTTC.

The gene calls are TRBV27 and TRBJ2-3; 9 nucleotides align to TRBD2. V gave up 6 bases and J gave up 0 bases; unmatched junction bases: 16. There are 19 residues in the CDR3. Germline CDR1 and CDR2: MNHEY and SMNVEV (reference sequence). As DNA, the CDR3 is TGTGCCAGCAGGATGTATCCCGGGACTAGCAGAACTAGCACAGATACGCAGTATTTT. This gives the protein CASRMYPGTSRTSTDTQYF.

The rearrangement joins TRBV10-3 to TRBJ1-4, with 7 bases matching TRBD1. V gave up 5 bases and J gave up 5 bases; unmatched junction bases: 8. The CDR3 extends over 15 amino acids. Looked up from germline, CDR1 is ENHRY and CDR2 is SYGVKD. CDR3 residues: CAISRDSQKNEKLFF. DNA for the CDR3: TGTGCCATCAGTAGGGACAGCCAAAAAAATGAAAAACTGTTTTTT.

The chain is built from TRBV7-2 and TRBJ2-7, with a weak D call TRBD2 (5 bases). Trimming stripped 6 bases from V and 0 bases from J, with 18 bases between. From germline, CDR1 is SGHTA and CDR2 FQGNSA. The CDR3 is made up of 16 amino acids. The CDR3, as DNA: TGTGCCAGCAGTCAAAACATGTGGACTTACTCCTACGAGCAGTACTTC. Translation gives CASSQNMWTYSYEQYF.

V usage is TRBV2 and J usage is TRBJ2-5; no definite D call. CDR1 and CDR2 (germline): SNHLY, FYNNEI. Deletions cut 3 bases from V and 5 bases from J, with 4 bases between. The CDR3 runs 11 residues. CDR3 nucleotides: TGTGCCAGCAGTGAGGAGGAGACCCAGTACTTC. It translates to CASSEEETQYF. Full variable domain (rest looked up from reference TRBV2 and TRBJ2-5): EPEVTQTPSHQVTQMGQEVILRCVPISNHLYFYWYRQILGQKVEFLVSFYNNEISEKSEIFDDQFSVERPDGSNFTLKIRSTKLEDSAMYFCASSEEETQYFGPGTRLLVL.

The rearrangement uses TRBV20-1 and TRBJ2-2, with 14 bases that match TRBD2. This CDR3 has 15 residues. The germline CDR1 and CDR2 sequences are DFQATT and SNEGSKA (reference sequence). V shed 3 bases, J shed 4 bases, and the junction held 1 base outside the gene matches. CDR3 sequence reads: CSASGLAGGTGELFF. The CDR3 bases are TGCAGTGCTAGTGGACTAGCGGGGGGCACCGGGGAGCTGTTTTTT.

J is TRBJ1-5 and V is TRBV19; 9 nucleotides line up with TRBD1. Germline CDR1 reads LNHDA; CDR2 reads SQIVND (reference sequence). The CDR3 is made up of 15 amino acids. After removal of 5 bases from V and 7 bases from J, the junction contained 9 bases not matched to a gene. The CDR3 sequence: CASSLGDRVGQPQHF. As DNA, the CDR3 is TGTGCCAGTAGTTTAGGGGACAGGGTAGGGCAGCCCCAGCATTTT.

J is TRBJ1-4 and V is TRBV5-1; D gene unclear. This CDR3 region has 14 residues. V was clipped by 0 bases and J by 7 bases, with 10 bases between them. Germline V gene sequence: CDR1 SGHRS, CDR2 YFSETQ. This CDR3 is CASSLAGVGEKLFF. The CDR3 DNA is TGCGCCAGCAGCTTGGCGGGTGTGGGTGAAAAACTGTTTTTT.

CDR3 coding DNA: TGTGCCAGCAGCCCCCGGGACAGTCTGGGCGGGGAGCTGTTTTTT. This translates into CASSPRDSLGGELFF. The genes are TRBV3-1 (or the pseudogene TRBV3-2) and TRBJ2-2; 7 bases are shared with TRBD1. V was pared by 4 bases and J by 7 bases, with 9 bases of the junction left unmatched. CDR1 is LGHDT and CDR2 is YNNKEL in the germline V gene (reference sequence). The CDR3 has 15 amino acids.

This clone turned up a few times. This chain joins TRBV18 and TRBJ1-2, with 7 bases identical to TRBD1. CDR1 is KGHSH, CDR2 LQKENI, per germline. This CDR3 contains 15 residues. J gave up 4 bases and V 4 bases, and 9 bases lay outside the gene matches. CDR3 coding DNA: TGTGCCAGCTCACGGGGGACAGAGATTTCCTATGGCTACACCTTC. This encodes CASSRGTEISYGYTF. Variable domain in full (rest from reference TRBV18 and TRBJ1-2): NAGVMQNPRHLVRRRGQEARLRCSPMKGHSHVYWYRQLPEEGLKFMVYLQKENIIDESGMPKERFSAEFPKEGPSILRIQQVVRGDSAAYFCASSRGTEISYGYTFGSGTRLTVV.

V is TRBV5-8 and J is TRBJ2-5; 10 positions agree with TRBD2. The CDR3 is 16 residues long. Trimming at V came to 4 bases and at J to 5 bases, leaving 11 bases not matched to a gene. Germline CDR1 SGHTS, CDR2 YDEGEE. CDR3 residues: CASSPAMVAGGETQYF. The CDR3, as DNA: TGTGCCAGCAGCCCGGCCATGGTAGCGGGGGGTGAGACCCAGTACTTC.

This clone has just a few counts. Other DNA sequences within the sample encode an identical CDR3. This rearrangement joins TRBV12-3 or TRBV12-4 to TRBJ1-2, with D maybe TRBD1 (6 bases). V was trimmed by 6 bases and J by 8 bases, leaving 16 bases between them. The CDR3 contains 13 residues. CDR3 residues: CASSPQGRGGYTF. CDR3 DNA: TGTGCCAGCAGCCCGCAGGGGCGCGGAGGCTACACCTTC.